The 3 T cell receptor beta chains below were found in one sample sequenced in a study of T cell changes during pregnancy in multiple sclerosis. Assay used: immunoSEQ multiplex PCR; TCRdb lists only in-frame clones, some missing. The repertoire holds roughly 47,000 clones, with about 89% as singletons. The sequenced sample was CD4+ T cells from peripheral blood mononuclear cells, obtained after pregnancy. These receptors were collected from a female donor with multiple sclerosis, enrolled in a pregnancy study.

The V call is TRBV4-3, the J call TRBJ1-4; unclear D gene. The germline gives CDR1 LGHNA, CDR2 YSLEER. The CDR3 covers 14 residues. The V and J ends lost 4 bases and 8 bases respectively, with 14 bases between them. The CDR3 reads CASSLKVRREKLFF. CDR3 nucleotides: TGCGCCAGCAGCCTTAAGGTCCGGCGGGAAAAACTGTTTTTT.

The genes are TRBV6-1 and TRBJ1-2, with TRBD1 as a possible D gene (5 bases). The CDR3 runs 14 residues. V was pared by 2 bases and J by 4 bases, with 11 bases between. Germline V CDR1 and CDR2: MNHNS, SASEGT. The CDR3 protein is CASSEPGGLYGYTF. CDR3 DNA: TGTGCCAGCAGTGAACCGGGGGGTCTCTATGGCTACACCTTC.

The V and J genes are TRBV4-1 and TRBJ2-5, with 11 bases aligning to TRBD2. V dropped 0 bases and J dropped 2; count of bases not matched to a gene: 8. The CDR3 contains 18 residues. The germline V gene has CDR1 MGHRA and CDR2 YSYEKL. The CDR3 coding sequence is TGCGCCAGCAGCCAAGAACTAGCGGGGGCAGTAGGGCAAGAGACCCAGTACTTC. It is translated as CASSQELAGAVGQETQYF.